The clone carrying this TCR beta chain was seen ten or more times. Its antigen is still unknown. The unsorted libraries had their origin in 2 million PBMCs stored at -80 C. Sequencing runs each yielded over 180 million TCR-beta sequences from 15-18 subjects. TCRdb called the 5' RACE reads again in MiXCR, with one record for every CDR3 protein. The table includes fewer than 90,000 distinct CDR3 sequences, less than 5.5% detected once. The data were taken from a study of neurological immune-mediated disorders. Points from the study as a whole: When grouped phylogenetically, the repertoires of 18 of the 34 multiple sclerosis patients fell together in one related-CDR3 cluster, which is a possible signature. In HTLV-1-associated myelopathy, TCR clonal expansion was greatest, whereas multiple sclerosis had the least, falling below healthy controls.

The sequencing sample was made of PBMCs. The sequence was obtained from a man aged 18 to 30 with multiple sclerosis.

CDR3 region: CASSLRDSLANYGYTF. CDR3 nucleotides: TGTGCCAGCAGCTTACGGGACAGTTTAGCTAACTATGGCTACACCTTC. The chain joins TRBV13 to TRBJ1-2, with TRBD1 matching over 7 bases. V was clipped by 2 bases and J by 0 bases; unmatched bases: 6. Germline CDR1 and CDR2: PRHDT and FYEKMQ (reference sequence). This CDR3 is built from 16 residues.